Sequencing of this TCR beta chain was carried out in a study of blood T cell repertoires in COVID-19 (dated by TCRdb to about 2020). Context from the whole study: The collaborator samples originated in the United States, Italy and Spain and spanned the acute and convalescent phases of COVID-19. The material from the prospective study consisted of cDNA or gDNA derived from T cells, B-cell-depleted T cells, or PBMCs. Subjects who had been exposed to COVID-19, were actively infected with it, or had recovered from it provided the deeply sampled blood TCRbeta repertoires that made up the dataset. The repertoires were released in a freely available public database intended as a resource for research on the immune response to SARS-CoV-2. The samples were drawn from the first 160 participants of the ongoing ImmuneRACE study and from 950 to 1,500 subjects provided by 6 global collaborators. Nearly every sample came with metadata listing a de-identified subject ID, COVID-19 status, age in years and sex. HLA class I and class II types, where available, came from metadata supplied by the sample provider rather than from assay-based typing.

TCRbeta CDR3 regions were amplified from genomic DNA by means of the immunoSEQ Assay, a bias-controlled multiplex PCR. The authors' pipeline ran thus. The number of nucleated cells in each sample was estimated by amplification of reference gene primers within the assay. Sequence reads were collapsed and filtered to measure the absolute abundance of every unique TCRbeta CDR3 rearrangement. For each sample, productive Simpson clonality was calculated as the square root of Simpson's diversity index across productive rearrangements. TCRdb retrieved this table from immuneACCESS and kept in-frame rearrangements only. Not all clones are present; in checked studies, unresolved V genes account for under half, and no reason is known for the remainder. V and J calls and clone size come straight from that table; D and trimming were deduced from the DNA. This sample comprises about 250,000 clones, 80% to 85% of them detected only once. The ten largest clones take up roughly 3.1% of the sample.

Results the study describes overall, beyond this receptor: The amount of clinical and demographic metadata varied by source and participant and was provided uncurated.

As concerns this clone: Its antigen is currently not known. No per-base quality is available; no much larger clone lies one base away.

V has 2 bases trimmed and J has 8 bases trimmed; junction bases matching no gene number 7. The CDR3 has 15 amino acids, counting the end cysteine and phenylalanine. Kept here is only the CDR3 DNA, which spans 45 bases and is read in frame from base 1. CDR1 and CDR2 were assigned from the germline V gene (reference sequence) as LGHDT and YNNKEL. In the prospective study, participants were roughly 18 to 90 years old, resided in 24 geographic areas of the United States, and were enrolled through a virtual design. In the prospective study, participants were assigned to cohorts based on the clinical history participants reported in a screening survey and a study questionnaire. ImmuneRACE Cohort 3 recovered participants were defined by two consecutive negative NP/OP PCR tests, healthcare professional clearance, or symptom resolution. In the prospective study, whole blood, serum and a nasopharyngeal or oropharyngeal swab were collected from each participant by mobile phlebotomists. Prospective study participants could optionally give additional blood draws and questionnaires over a 2-month period. Before DNA extraction, prospective study blood samples were shipped either frozen or at room temperature.

This TCR was recovered from a man aged 45-65 years who had recovered from COVID-19. The sample comprised PBMCs or T cells enriched from blood (not recorded which). The chain is assembled from TRBV3-1 (or the pseudogene TRBV3-2) and TRBJ1-5; 9 bases in the middle match TRBD1. The CDR3 reads as follows: CASSQRTGVNKPQHF. The bases are TGTGCCAGCAGCCAAAGGACAGGGGTTAATAAGCCCCAGCATTTT.